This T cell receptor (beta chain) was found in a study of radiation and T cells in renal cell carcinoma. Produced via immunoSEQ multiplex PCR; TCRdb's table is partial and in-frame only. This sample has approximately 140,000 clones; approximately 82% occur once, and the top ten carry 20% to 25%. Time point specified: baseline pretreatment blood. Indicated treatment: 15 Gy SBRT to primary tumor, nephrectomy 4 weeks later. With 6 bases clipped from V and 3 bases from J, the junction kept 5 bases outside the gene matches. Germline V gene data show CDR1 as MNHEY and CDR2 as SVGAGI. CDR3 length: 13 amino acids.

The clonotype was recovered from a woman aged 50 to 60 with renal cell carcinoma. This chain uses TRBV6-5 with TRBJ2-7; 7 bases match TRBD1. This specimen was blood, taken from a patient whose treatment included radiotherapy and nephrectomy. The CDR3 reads CASRGTVDYEQYF. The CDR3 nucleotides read TGTGCCAGCAGGGGGACAGTCGACTACGAGCAGTACTTC.